Shown below are 13 T cell receptor beta chains from a single sample sequenced in a study of blood T cells in healthy people across ages. Primed by a sample-barcoded 5' primer and a J-beta primer mix, a second PCR proceeded for roughly 6 to 12 cycles. MiXCR, applied by TCRdb to the 5' RACE reads, yields one record per CDR3 protein. This sample has around 1.5 million distinct CDR3 sequences, with about 35% found just once. The sequenced sample consisted of blood. These receptors were obtained from a woman aged 30 to 39 in good health.

Ten or more counts support this clonotype. J is TRBJ2-1 and V is TRBV6-6, with TRBD1 matching 11 bases. Germline CDR1 and CDR2: MNHNY and SVGAGI (reference sequence). V lost 4 bases to trimming and J lost 6 bases; unmatched junction nucleotides: 5. The CDR3 extends over 15 amino acids. The CDR3 coding sequence is TGTGCCAGCAGTTCGGGACAGGGGGACGGCAATGAGCAGTTCTTC. Encoded protein: CASSSGQGDGNEQFF.

This clonotype was seen many times. An end of the junction differs from the germline gene, which may be a read error. The chain combines TRBV5-1 with TRBJ2-7; 13 nucleotides align to TRBD2. CDR1 is SGHRS and CDR2 is YFSETQ in the germline V gene. CDR3 length equals 15 residues. As DNA, the CDR3 is TGTGCCAGCAGCTTGGGACTAGCGGGGTCCTACGAGCAGTACTTC. It is translated as CASSLGLAGSYEQYF.

The sample holds many counts of this clonotype. The chain joins TRBV5-1 to TRBJ2-5; D remains unclear. Per the germline V gene, CDR1 is SGHRS and CDR2 is YFSETQ. V lost 7 bases, J lost 0 bases, and 13 bases lay in between. The CDR3 has 14 amino acids. The CDR3 nucleotides are TGCGCCAGCCGAGTGGACCCAAACCAAGAGACCCAGTACTTC. Translated: CASRVDPNQETQYF.

The chain uses TRBV7-2 and TRBJ1-1; TRBD1 matches at 7 bases. The CDR3 has 15 amino acids. Germline CDR1 reads SGHTA; CDR2 reads FQGNSA. The J segment lost 1 base and the V segment lost 4 bases, leaving 6 bases of the junction unmatched. In DNA form, the CDR3 reads TGTGCCAGCAGCTCAGACAGGGCAGCGAACACTGAAGCTTTCTTT. Residues: CASSSDRAANTEAFF.

This clonotype was observed a few times. This rearrangement joins TRBV10-3 to TRBJ2-5; D is uncertain. The V and J ends lost 0 bases and 5 bases respectively, with 13 bases between them. Per the germline V gene, CDR1 is ENHRY and CDR2 is SYGVKD. The CDR3 is made up of 15 amino acids. CDR3 protein: CAISESGYQSETQYF. CDR3 coding DNA: TGTGCCATCAGTGAGTCCGGGTACCAGTCGGAGACCCAGTACTTC.

CDR3 residues: CASSQVGPYSGGVWETQYF. CDR3 nucleotides: TGTGCCAGCAGCCAAGTGGGACCCTATAGCGGGGGGGTGTGGGAGACCCAGTACTTC. The chain links TRBV4-2 to TRBJ2-5; TRBD2 aligns across 11 bases. Trimming took 1 base from V and 5 from J; bases not matched to a gene: 15. Germline lookup yields CDR1 LGHNA and CDR2 YNFKEQ. The CDR3 loop spans 19 amino acids.

The chain combines TRBV7-8 with TRBJ1-1, with TRBD1 matching over 8 bases. The CDR3 runs to 16 residues. CDR1 is SGHVS, CDR2 FQNEAQ, per germline. V shed 3 bases and J 1 base; nucleotides not matched to a gene: 7. CDR3: CASSFSLTGENTEAFF. The DNA of the CDR3 is TGTGCCAGCAGCTTTTCGCTGACAGGGGAGAACACTGAAGCTTTCTTT.

The rearrangement links TRBV25-1 to TRBJ1-2; 8 bases are shared with TRBD1. CDR1 and CDR2 (germline): MGHDK, SYGVNS. V was clipped by 1 base and J by 4 bases; unmatched bases: 11. The CDR3 consists of 17 residues. CDR3 loop: CASSEWGGGQGAYGYTF. The CDR3 DNA reads as TGTGCCAGCAGTGAATGGGGGGGAGGACAGGGAGCCTATGGCTACACCTTC.

A few counts support this clonotype. V gene TRBV10-1 combines with J gene TRBJ2-5; TRBD1 matches at 7 bases. V lost 3 bases to trimming and J lost 9 bases; unmatched junction nucleotides: 4. This CDR3 comprises 12 residues. CDR1 and CDR2 from the germline V gene are WNHNN and SYGVQD (reference sequence). The CDR3 nucleotides read TGCGCCAGCAGTGATGACAGGGTTCCCCAGTACTTC. Its protein product is CASSDDRVPQYF.

The table lists this clonotype with a few counts. The chain employs TRBV29-1 and TRBJ2-7, with D possibly being TRBD1 (5 bases). The CDR3 sequence is 14 residues long. With 1 base removed from V and 7 bases from J, the gap between germline ends came to 17 bases. Germline CDR1 SQVTM, CDR2 ANQGSEA. In DNA, the CDR3 is TGCAGCGTTGAAGCAGGGATCCCTGGACGGGAGCAGTACTTC. Translated: CSVEAGIPGREQYF.

This clonotype was picked up a small number of times. The chain recombines TRBV7-9 with TRBJ1-2; 8 bases line up with TRBD1. This CDR3 is built from 16 residues. Germline V gene lookup returns CDR1 SEHNR and CDR2 FQNEAQ (reference sequence). With 3 bases clipped from V and 9 bases from J, the junction kept 15 bases outside the gene matches. The CDR3 DNA sequence: TGTGCCAGCAGCTTGAGCGTTGGACAGGGTATCTCGAGCTACACCTTC. Translation gives CASSLSVGQGISSYTF.

The chain recombines TRBV3-1 with TRBJ2-2, with D unclear. CDR3 length: 17 residues. V was pared by 4 bases and J by 4 bases, with 19 bases between. Germline values: CDR1 LGHDT, CDR2 YNNKEL (reference sequence). The CDR3 loop reads CASSPTVDRIVTGELFF. The CDR3 DNA is TGTGCCAGCAGCCCTACGGTGGACCGGATCGTCACCGGGGAGCTGTTTTTT.

This rearrangement joins TRBV6-1 to TRBJ2-7; D gene uncertain. The CDR3 spans 16 residues. V lost 5 bases and J lost 3, with 20 bases in between. The V gene's germline CDR1 is MNHNS and CDR2 SASEGT. The CDR3 nucleotides read TGTGCCAGCAGTCCCGTCAAGTGGCAGGTGAACTACGAGCAGTACTTC. The encoded protein is CASSPVKWQVNYEQYF.